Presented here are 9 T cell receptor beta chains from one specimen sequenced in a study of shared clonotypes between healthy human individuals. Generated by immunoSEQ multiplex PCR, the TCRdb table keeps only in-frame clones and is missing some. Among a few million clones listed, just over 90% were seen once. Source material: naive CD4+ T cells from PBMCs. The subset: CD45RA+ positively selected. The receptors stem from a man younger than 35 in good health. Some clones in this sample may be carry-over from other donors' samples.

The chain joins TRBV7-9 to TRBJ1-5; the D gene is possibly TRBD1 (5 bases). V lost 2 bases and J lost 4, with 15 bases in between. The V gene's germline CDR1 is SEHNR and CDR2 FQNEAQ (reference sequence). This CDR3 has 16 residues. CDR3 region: CASSLTGSLWNQPQHF. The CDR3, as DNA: TGTGCCAGCAGCTTAACAGGAAGTTTGTGGAATCAGCCCCAGCATTTT.

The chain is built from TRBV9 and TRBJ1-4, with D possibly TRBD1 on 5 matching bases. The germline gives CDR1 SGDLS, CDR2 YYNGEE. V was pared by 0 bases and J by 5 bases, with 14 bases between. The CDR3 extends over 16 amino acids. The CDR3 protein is CASSVATGATNEKLFF. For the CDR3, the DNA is TGTGCCAGCAGCGTAGCTACCGGGGCTACCAATGAAAAACTGTTTTTT.

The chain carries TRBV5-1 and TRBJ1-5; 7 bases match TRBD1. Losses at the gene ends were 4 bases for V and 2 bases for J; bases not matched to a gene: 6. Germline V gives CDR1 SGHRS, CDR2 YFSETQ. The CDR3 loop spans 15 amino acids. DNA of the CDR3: TGCGCCAGCAGCAGAGGGACAGAACGCAATCAGCCCCAGCATTTT. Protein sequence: CASSRGTERNQPQHF.

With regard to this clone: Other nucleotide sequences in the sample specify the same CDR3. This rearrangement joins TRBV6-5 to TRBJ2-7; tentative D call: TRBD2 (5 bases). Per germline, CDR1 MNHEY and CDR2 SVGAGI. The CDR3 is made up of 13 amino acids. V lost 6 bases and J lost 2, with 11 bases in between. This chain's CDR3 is CASSPPGTYEQYF. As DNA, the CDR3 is TGTGCCAGCAGCCCCCCGGGGACCTACGAGCAGTACTTC.

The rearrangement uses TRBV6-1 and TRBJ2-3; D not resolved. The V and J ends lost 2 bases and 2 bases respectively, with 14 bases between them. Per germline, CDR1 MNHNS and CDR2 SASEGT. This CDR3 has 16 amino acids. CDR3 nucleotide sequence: TGTGCCAGCAGTGAAATTGCTTCCACTTACACAGATACGCAGTATTTT. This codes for CASSEIASTYTDTQYF.

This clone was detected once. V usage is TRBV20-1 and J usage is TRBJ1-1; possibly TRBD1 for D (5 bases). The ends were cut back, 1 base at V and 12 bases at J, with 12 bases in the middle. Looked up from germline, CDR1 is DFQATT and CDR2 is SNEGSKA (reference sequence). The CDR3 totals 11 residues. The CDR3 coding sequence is TGCAGTGCTAGAGGCGAGGGGAGTACTTTCTTT. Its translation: CSARGEGSTFF.

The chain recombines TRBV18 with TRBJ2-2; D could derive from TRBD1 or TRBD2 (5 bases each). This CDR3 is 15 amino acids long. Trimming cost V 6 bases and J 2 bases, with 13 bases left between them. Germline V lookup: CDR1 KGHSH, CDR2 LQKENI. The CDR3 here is CASSPARDNTGELFF. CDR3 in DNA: TGTGCCAGCTCCCCTGCCCGGGACAACACCGGGGAGCTGTTTTTT.

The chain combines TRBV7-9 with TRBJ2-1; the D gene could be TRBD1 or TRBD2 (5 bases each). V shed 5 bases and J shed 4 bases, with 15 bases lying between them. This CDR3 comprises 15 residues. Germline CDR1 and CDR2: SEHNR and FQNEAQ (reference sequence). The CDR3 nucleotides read TGTGCCAGCAGCCCAAGGGGTAGCGAGTACAATGAGCAGTTCTTC. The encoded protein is CASSPRGSEYNEQFF.

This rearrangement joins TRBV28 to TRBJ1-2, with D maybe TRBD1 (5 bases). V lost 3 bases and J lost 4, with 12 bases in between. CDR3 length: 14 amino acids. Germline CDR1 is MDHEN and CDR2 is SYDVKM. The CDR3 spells CASSLEKGLYGYTF. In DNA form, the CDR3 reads TGTGCCAGCAGTTTGGAGAAGGGACTCTATGGCTACACCTTC.